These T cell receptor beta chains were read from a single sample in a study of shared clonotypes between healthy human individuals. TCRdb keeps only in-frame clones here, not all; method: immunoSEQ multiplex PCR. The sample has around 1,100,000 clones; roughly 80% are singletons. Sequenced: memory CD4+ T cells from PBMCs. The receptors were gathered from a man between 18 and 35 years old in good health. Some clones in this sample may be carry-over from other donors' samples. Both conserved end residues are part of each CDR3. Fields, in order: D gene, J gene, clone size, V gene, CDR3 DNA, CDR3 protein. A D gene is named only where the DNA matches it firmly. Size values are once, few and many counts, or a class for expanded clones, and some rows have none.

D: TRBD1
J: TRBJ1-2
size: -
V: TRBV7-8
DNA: TGTGCCAGCAGCTCTACGACAGGGGGGGACGGCTACACCTTC
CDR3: CASSSTTGGDGYTF

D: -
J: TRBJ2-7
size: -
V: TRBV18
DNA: TGTGCCAGCTCACCACCTTGGGCAGGGATGAGCGAGCAGTACTTC
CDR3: CASSPPWAGMSEQYF

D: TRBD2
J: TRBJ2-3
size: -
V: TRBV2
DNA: TGTGCCAGTGTCATGGCGGGAGGGAGCACAGATACGCAGTATTTT
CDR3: CASVMAGGSTDTQYF

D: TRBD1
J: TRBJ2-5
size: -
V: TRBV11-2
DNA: TGTGCCAGCAGCTTACAGGGGGCGGTATTAGAGACCCAGTACTTC
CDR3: CASSLQGAVLETQYF

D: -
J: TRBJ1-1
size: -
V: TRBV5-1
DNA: TGCGCCAGCAGCCAAGGGACGCTGAACACTGAAGCTTTCTTT
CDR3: CASSQGTLNTEAFF

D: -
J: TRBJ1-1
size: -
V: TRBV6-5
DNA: TGTGCCAGCACCTATAGGTGGAACACTGAAGCTTTCTTT
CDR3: CASTYRWNTEAFF

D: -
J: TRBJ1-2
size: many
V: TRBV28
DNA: TGTGCCAGCAGGACAGACGCTAACTATGGCTACACCTTC
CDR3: CASRTDANYGYTF

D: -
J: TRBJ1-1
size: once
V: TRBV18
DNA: TGTGCCAGCTCACGGACCAGTGGACAAGAAGCTTTCTTT
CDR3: CASSRTSGQEAFF

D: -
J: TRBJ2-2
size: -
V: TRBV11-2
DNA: TGTGCCAGCAGCTTATTCTCCGGGGAGCTGTTTTTT
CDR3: CASSLFSGELFF

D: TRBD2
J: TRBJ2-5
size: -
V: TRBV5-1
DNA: TGCGCCAGCAGCTTGGTTGGCGCGGGAGGTTGGGAGACCCAGTACTTC
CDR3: CASSLVGAGGWETQYF

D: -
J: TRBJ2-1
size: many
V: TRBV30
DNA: TGTGCCTGGAGTGTACCGGGAGCGGGTGAGCAGTTCTTC
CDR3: CAWSVPGAGEQFF

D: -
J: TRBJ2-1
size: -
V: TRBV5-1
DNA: TGCGCCAGCACGTCGAGCTCCTACAATGAGCAGTTCTTC
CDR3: CASTSSSYNEQFF

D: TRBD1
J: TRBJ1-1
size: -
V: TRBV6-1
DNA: TGTGCCAGCATAGAAGGACAGGGGGCTTACACTGAAGCTTTCTTT
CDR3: CASIEGQGAYTEAFF

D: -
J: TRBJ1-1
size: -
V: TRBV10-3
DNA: TGTGCCATCAGTGTCAGGTCCAGTGAGAACACTGAAGCTTTCTTT
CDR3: CAISVRSSENTEAFF

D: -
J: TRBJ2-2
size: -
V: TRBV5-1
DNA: TGCGCCAGCAGCTTAAACGGGAACACCGGGGAGCTGTTTTTT
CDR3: CASSLNGNTGELFF

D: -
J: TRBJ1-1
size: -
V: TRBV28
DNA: TGTGCCAGCATCCTCGGTCCTAAGGACACTGAAGCTTTCTTT
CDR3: CASILGPKDTEAFF